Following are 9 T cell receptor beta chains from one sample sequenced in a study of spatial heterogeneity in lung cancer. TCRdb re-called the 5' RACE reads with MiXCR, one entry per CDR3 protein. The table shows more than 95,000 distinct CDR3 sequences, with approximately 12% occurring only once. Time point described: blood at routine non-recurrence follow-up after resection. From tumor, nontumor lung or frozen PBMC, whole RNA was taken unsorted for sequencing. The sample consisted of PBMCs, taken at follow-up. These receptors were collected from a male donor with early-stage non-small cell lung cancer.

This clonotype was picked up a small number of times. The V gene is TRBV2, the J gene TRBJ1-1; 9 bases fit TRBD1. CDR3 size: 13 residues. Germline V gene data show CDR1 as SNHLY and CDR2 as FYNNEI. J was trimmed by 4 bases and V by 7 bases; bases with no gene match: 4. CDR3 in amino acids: CASTGTGPTEAFF. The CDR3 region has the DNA TGTGCCAGCACCGGGACAGGGCCCACTGAAGCTTTCTTT.

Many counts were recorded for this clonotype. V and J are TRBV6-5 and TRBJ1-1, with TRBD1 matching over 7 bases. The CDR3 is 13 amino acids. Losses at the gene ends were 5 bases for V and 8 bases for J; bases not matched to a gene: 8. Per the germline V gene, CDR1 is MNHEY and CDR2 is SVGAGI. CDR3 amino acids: CASSNTGTVEAFF. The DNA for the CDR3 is TGTGCCAGCAGTAACACCGGGACAGTAGAAGCTTTCTTT.

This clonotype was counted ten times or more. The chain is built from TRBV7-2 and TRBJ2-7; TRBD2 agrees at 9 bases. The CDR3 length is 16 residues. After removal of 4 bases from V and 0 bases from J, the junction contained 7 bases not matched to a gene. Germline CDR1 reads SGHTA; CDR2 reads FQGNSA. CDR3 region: CASSSLAGKSSYEQYF. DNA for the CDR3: TGTGCCAGCAGCTCCCTAGCGGGGAAGAGCTCCTACGAGCAGTACTTC.

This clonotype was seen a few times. Written as DNA, the CDR3 is TGCGCCAGCAGCCACCCCGGGGGCTATGGCTACACCTTC. Translated: CASSHPGGYGYTF. This sequence joins TRBV4-3 and TRBJ1-2; tentative D call: TRBD1 (5 bases). Per the germline V gene, CDR1 is LGHNA and CDR2 is YSLEER. Deletions cut 3 bases from V and 4 bases from J, with 9 bases between. This CDR3 has 13 amino acids.

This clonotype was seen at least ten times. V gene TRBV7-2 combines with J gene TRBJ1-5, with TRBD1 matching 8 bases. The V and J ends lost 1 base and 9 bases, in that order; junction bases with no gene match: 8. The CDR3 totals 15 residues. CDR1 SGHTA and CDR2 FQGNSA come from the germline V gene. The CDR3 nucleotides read TGTGCCAGCAGCTTAGGGACAGGGTCGTTTGGGCCCCAGCATTTT. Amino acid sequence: CASSLGTGSFGPQHF. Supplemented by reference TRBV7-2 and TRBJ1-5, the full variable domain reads GAGVSQSPSNKVTEKGKDVELRCDPISGHTALYWYRQSLGQGLEFLIYFQGNSAPDKSGLPSDRFSAERTGGSVSTLTIQRTQQEDSAVYLCASSLGTGSFGPQHFGDGTRLSIL.

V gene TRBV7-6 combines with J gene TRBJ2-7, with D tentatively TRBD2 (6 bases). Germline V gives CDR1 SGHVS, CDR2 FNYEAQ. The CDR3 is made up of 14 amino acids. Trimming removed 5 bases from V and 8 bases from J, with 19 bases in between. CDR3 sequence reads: CASSPSLGTAKQYF. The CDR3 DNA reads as TGTGCCAGCAGCCCCTCCCTAGGGACTGCTAAGCAGTACTTC.

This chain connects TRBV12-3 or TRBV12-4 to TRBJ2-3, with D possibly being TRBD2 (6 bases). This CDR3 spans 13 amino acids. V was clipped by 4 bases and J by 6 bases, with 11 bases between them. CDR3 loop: CASSSVRGDTQYF. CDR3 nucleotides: TGTGCCAGCAGTTCGGTACGGGGGGATACGCAGTATTTT.

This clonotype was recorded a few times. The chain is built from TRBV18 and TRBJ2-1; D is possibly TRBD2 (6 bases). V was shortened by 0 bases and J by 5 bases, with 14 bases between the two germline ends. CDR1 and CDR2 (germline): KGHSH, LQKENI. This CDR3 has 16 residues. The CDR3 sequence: CASSPPSGLANNEQFF. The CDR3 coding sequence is TGTGCCAGCTCACCACCGAGCGGGCTAGCCAACAATGAGCAGTTCTTC.

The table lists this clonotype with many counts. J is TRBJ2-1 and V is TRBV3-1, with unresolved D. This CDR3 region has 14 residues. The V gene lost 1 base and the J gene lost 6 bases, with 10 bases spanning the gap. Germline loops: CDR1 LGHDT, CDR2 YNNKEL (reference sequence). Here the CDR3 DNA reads TGTGCCAGCAGCCAAGGTCGGGTGTCCAATGAGCAGTTCTTC. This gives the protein CASSQGRVSNEQFF.